A selection of T cell receptor beta chains follows, all from one sample in a study of T cell responses to AZD1222 COVID-19 vaccine. TCRdb keeps only in-frame clones here, not all; method: immunoSEQ multiplex PCR. This sample has some 140,000 clones, with roughly 90% found just once. The sequenced sample was peripheral blood, obtained on day 0 of AZD1222 vaccination. These receptors came from an adult in good health. Each CDR3 is given with its conserved first and last residue. D genes are given only for firm matches. Where a row states a size, it is once, few, many or the class of an expanded clone; other rows omit it.

D: TRBD1; size: -; J: TRBJ1-5; V: TRBV28; CDR3: CASSPDRVPHQPQHF; DNA: TGTGCCAGCAGTCCGGACAGGGTTCCCCATCAGCCCCAGCATTTT
D: -; size: -; J: TRBJ1-1; V: TRBV7-9; CDR3: CASSRLTGLPEAFF; DNA: TGTGCCAGCAGCCGCTTAACAGGGTTACCTGAAGCTTTCTTT
D: TRBD1; size: -; J: TRBJ1-2; V: TRBV18; CDR3: CASSPIQGALVGYTF; DNA: TGTGCCAGCTCACCAATCCAGGGGGCGTTGGTAGGCTACACCTTC
D: -; size: -; J: TRBJ1-6; V: TRBV28; CDR3: CASRNSGSPLHF; DNA: TGTGCCAGCAGAAACTCTGGCTCACCCCTCCACTTT
D: TRBD1; size: -; J: TRBJ1-1; V: TRBV19; CDR3: CAIKRDRLNTEAFF; DNA: TGTGCCATCAAAAGGGACAGGTTGAACACTGAAGCTTTCTTT
D: -; size: -; J: TRBJ2-2; V: TRBV9; CDR3: CASSVGQMSTGELFF; DNA: TGTGCCAGCAGCGTAGGACAGATGTCAACCGGGGAGCTGTTTTTT
D: -; size: -; J: TRBJ2-3; V: TRBV9; CDR3: CASSVAEGTTQYF; DNA: TGTGCCAGCAGCGTAGCTGAGGGAACTACGCAGTATTTT
D: TRBD1; size: -; J: TRBJ1-6; V: TRBV7-2; CDR3: CASSPGQGRNSPLHF; DNA: TGTGCCAGCAGCCCAGGACAGGGGAGGAATTCACCCCTCCACTTT
D: TRBD1; size: once; J: TRBJ1-1; V: TRBV19; CDR3: CASSDRQGSQGEAFF; DNA: TGTGCCAGTAGTGATCGACAGGGGTCTCAGGGGGAAGCTTTCTTT
D: TRBD1; size: -; J: TRBJ2-2; V: TRBV28; CDR3: CASSFTGGSTGELFF; DNA: TGTGCCAGCAGTTTTACAGGGGGGAGCACCGGGGAGCTGTTTTTT
D: -; size: -; J: TRBJ1-1; V: TRBV5-4; CDR3: CASSLQGKASEAFF; DNA: TGTGCCAGCAGCTTGCAGGGGAAGGCGTCTGAAGCTTTCTTT
D: TRBD1; size: -; J: TRBJ1-5; V: TRBV10-3; CDR3: CAIRGQGGEPQHF; DNA: TGTGCCATCAGGGGACAGGGAGGGGAGCCCCAGCATTTT
D: -; size: -; J: TRBJ2-4; V: TRBV19; CDR3: CASSIGEAKNIQYF; DNA: TGTGCCAGTAGTATTGGGGAAGCCAAAAACATTCAGTACTTC
D: TRBD1; size: -; J: TRBJ2-7; V: TRBV3-1/TRBV3-2; CDR3: CASSQVDRGPYEQYF; DNA: TGTGCCAGCAGCCAAGTGGACAGGGGACCCTACGAGCAGTACTTC
D: TRBD2; size: -; J: TRBJ2-2; V: TRBV19; CDR3: CASKSAISGGQGELFF; DNA: TGTGCCAGTAAATCGGCGATTAGCGGGGGGCAGGGGGAGCTGTTTTTT
D: TRBD2; size: -; J: TRBJ2-7; V: TRBV7-2; CDR3: CASGAGGPYEQYF; DNA: TGTGCCAGCGGGGCGGGGGGACCCTACGAGCAGTACTTC
D: -; size: -; J: TRBJ2-3; V: TRBV3-1/TRBV3-2; CDR3: CASSPGGQQADTQYF; DNA: TGTGCCAGCAGCCCCGGAGGGCAGCAAGCAGATACGCAGTATTTT
D: TRBD1; size: -; J: TRBJ1-4; V: TRBV6-5; CDR3: CASTYTGGTEKLFF; DNA: TGTGCCAGCACCTACACAGGGGGCACGGAAAAACTGTTTTTT
D: -; size: -; J: TRBJ1-1; V: TRBV6-5; CDR3: CASSYSWGGGHTEAFF; DNA: TGTGCCAGCAGTTACTCTTGGGGAGGCGGACACACTGAAGCTTTCTTT
D: TRBD2; size: -; J: TRBJ2-1; V: TRBV5-4; CDR3: CASSFSSGVYNEQFF; DNA: TGTGCCAGCAGCTTTTCTAGCGGGGTCTACAATGAGCAGTTCTTC
D: -; size: once; J: TRBJ2-1; V: TRBV5-1; CDR3: CASSLVGAENNEQFF; DNA: TGCGCCAGCAGCTTGGTCGGAGCAGAGAACAATGAGCAGTTCTTC
D: -; size: once; J: TRBJ1-2; V: TRBV4-1; CDR3: CASSQDGDLRYGYTF; DNA: TGCGCCAGCAGCCAAGACGGGGACTTACGCTATGGCTACACCTTC
D: -; size: -; J: TRBJ2-7; V: TRBV6-5; CDR3: CASSDNYEQYF; DNA: TGTGCCAGCAGCGATAACTACGAGCAGTACTTC
D: -; size: -; J: TRBJ2-3; V: TRBV6-4; CDR3: CASSAGLPPDTQYF; DNA: TGTGCCAGCAGCGCAGGATTGCCTCCAGATACGCAGTATTTT
D: -; size: -; J: TRBJ1-4; V: TRBV4-3; CDR3: CASSQDSGSGGEKLFF; DNA: TGCGCCAGCAGCCAAGATTCAGGATCTGGGGGTGAAAAACTGTTTTTT
D: -; size: -; J: TRBJ2-5; V: TRBV21-1; CDR3: CASSSNRDREGLMETQYF; DNA: TGTGCCAGCAGCAGCAATCGGGACAGGGAAGGTTTGATGGAGACCCAGTACTTC
D: -; size: -; J: TRBJ2-3; V: TRBV5-1; CDR3: CASSLNRLGDTQYF; DNA: TGCGCCAGCAGCTTGAACAGGTTGGGGGATACGCAGTATTTT
D: -; size: -; J: TRBJ2-6; V: TRBV3-1/TRBV3-2; CDR3: CASSQVTGTGANVLTF; DNA: TGTGCCAGCAGCCAAGTGACCGGGACTGGGGCCAACGTCCTGACTTTC
D: TRBD1; size: -; J: TRBJ1-3; V: TRBV11-2; CDR3: CASSLVTGAGNTIYF; DNA: TGTGCCAGCAGCTTAGTAACAGGGGCTGGAAACACCATATATTTT
D: TRBD1; size: -; J: TRBJ1-2; V: TRBV7-9; CDR3: CASSLGLQGARGYTF; DNA: TGTGCCAGCAGCTTGGGATTACAGGGGGCTAGAGGCTACACCTTC